A selection of T cell receptor beta chains follows, all from one sample in a study of CD4+ T cells in melanoma. Some clones are missing from TCRdb's copy, which holds only in-frame ones; the method was immunoSEQ multiplex PCR. The sample shows tens of thousands of clones, 60% to 80% of them seen only once. The specimen was tumor tissue. The receptors were gathered from a human donor with melanoma. Each CDR3 is given without its conserved first and last residue.

v_call: TRBV19
cdr3_aa: ASSRGAPPLGNQPQH

v_call: TRBV14
cdr3_aa: ASSHEYADTQY

v_call: TRBV29-1
cdr3_aa: SVEGSGNTIY

v_call: TRBV2
cdr3_aa: ASVWAGGHTGELF

v_call: TRBV18
cdr3_aa: ASSLQQGNTEAF

v_call: TRBV14
cdr3_aa: ASSSRTGNYEQY

v_call: TRBV9
cdr3_aa: ASSVPYGGANTGELF

v_call: TRBV7-2
cdr3_aa: ASSQTSGGANVLT

v_call: TRBV7-9
cdr3_aa: ASSPRDRGRGTIY

v_call: TRBV5-5
cdr3_aa: ASSTRPGIGQPQH

v_call: TRBV18
cdr3_aa: ASGVSSSGANVLT

v_call: TRBV27
cdr3_aa: ASSPGTSGNEQY

v_call: TRBV4-3
cdr3_aa: ASSQDPGQADQPQH

v_call: TRBV6-5
cdr3_aa: ASSYDRGAVYEQY

v_call: TRBV5-6
cdr3_aa: ASSWDSNTEAF

v_call: TRBV7-2
cdr3_aa: ASSLAAVTSNYGYT

v_call: TRBV12-5
cdr3_aa: ASGLGPSNEQF

v_call: TRBV6-5
cdr3_aa: ASSAISSYQPQH

v_call: TRBV5-1
cdr3_aa: ASGRTSSDTQY

v_call: TRBV6-1
cdr3_aa: ASSVSSGSGDTQY

v_call: TRBV19
cdr3_aa: ASSIGTSGVNEQF

v_call: TRBV7-6
cdr3_aa: ASSWTSGGAFTDTQY

v_call: TRBV7-8
cdr3_aa: ASSLRDRTDTQY

v_call: TRBV18
cdr3_aa: ASSPRPAEAF

v_call: TRBV4-1
cdr3_aa: ASSQDVGQGHSNQPQH

v_call: TRBV5-1
cdr3_aa: ASSTGGRADTQY

v_call: TRBV7-9
cdr3_aa: ASSSLLGPYEQY

v_call: TRBV4-3
cdr3_aa: ASSLRGVRGETQY

v_call: TRBV5-6
cdr3_aa: ASSPLWDPDQGTDTQY

v_call: TRBV11-2
cdr3_aa: ASSTWDRGSYEQY